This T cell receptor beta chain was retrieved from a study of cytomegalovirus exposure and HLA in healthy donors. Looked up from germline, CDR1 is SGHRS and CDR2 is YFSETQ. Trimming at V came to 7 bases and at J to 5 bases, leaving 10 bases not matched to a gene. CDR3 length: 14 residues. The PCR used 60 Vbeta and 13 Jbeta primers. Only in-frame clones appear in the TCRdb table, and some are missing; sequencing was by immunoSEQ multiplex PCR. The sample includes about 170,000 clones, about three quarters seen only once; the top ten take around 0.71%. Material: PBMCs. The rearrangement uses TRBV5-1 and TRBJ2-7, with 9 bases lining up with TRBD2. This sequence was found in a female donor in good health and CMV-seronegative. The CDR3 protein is CASVGTAGGHEQYF. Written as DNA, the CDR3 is TGCGCCAGCGTTGGGACAGCGGGAGGACACGAGCAGTACTTC.